This T cell receptor (beta chain) emerged from a study of blood T cells in healthy people across ages. The authors ran a second PCR of about 6 to 12 cycles using a sample-barcoded 5' primer and a J-beta primer mix. All samples yielded 2.5 million or more CDR3-containing paired-end reads. One entry per CDR3 protein, called by TCRdb with MiXCR from the 5' RACE reads. Of around 2 million distinct CDR3 sequences listed, roughly two fifths are singletons. The germline V gene encodes CDR1 DFQATT and CDR2 SNEGSKA (reference sequence). This CDR3 spans 15 amino acids. For this clonotype: Its antigen remains unidentified. The junction departs from the called germline gene at one end, perhaps through a read error.

Broader study findings: Because sorting was not performed, PBMCs prevented conclusive naive versus antigen-experienced comparison.

The sequence derives from a human donor in good health. V is TRBV20-1 and J is TRBJ2-4; 8 positions match TRBD1. The end of the DNA aligns better with TRBJ2-7, so the J call may be wrong. Sequencing input: blood. CDR3 nucleotides: TGCGGTGCTAGAGATCCCAGGGGGCCATCCTACGAGCAGTACTTC. It specifies CGARDPRGPSYEQYF.